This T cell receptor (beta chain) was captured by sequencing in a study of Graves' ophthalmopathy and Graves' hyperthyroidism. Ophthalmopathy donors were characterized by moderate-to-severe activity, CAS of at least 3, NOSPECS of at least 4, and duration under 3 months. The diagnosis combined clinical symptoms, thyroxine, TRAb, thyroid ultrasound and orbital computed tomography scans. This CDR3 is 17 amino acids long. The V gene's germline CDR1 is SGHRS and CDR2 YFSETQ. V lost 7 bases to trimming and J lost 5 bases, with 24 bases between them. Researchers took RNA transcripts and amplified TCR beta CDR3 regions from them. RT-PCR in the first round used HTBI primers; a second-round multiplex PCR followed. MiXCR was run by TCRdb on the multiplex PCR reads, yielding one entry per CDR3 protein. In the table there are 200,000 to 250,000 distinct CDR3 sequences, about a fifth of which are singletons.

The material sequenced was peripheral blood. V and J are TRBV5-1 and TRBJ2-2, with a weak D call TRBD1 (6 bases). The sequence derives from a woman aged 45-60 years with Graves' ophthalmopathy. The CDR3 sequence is CASRTGSSSSGTGELFF. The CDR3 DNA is TGCGCCAGCCGTACAGGGTCCTCCTCCTCGGGGACCGGGGAGCTGTTTTTT.